This is a list of T cell receptor beta chains from one sample in a study of beta chain features in type 1 diabetes. TCRdb's table, derived via immunoSEQ multiplex PCR, lists solely in-frame clones and lacks some. The sample has almost 350,000 clones, roughly 9% seen once. The sequenced sample consisted of central memory CD4+ T cells from blood. The receptors derive from a man younger than 45 with type 1 diabetes. Both conserved end residues are part of each CDR3. The order of the fields is D gene, clone size, J gene, V gene, CDR3 protein, CDR3 DNA. The D gene is left open where the match is weak. Clone size is stated in some rows and not others, as once, few, many or a class when expanded.

>NA|many|TRBJ1-2|TRBV5-4
CASSLAGANYGYTF
TGTGCCAGCAGCTTGGCAGGGGCTAACTATGGCTACACCTTC
>NA|NA|TRBJ1-1|TRBV7-2
CASSLMLTENTEAFF
TGTGCCAGCAGCTTAATGCTGACGGAGAACACTGAAGCTTTCTTT
>NA|few|TRBJ1-3|TRBV9
CASSVGDILRNTIYF
TGTGCCAGCAGCGTAGGGGACATTTTGAGGAACACCATATATTTT
>NA|few|TRBJ1-2|TRBV30
CAWGDTGYGYTF
TGTGCCTGGGGGGACACAGGGTATGGCTACACCTTC
>NA|NA|TRBJ1-6|TRBV7-2
CASSLASDSLGNSPLHF
TGTGCCAGCAGCTTAGCTTCGGACAGTCTCGGGAATTCACCCCTCCACTTT
>TRBD1|many|TRBJ2-7|TRBV2
CASSDRTGVYEQYF
TGTGCCAGCAGTGATCGGACAGGGGTCTACGAGCAGTACTTC
>NA|few|TRBJ1-1|TRBV6-1
CASSGLQLNTEAFF
TGTGCCAGCAGTGGATTACAGTTGAACACTGAAGCTTTCTTT
>NA|NA|TRBJ2-3|TRBV6-5
CASSYQLRDTQYF
TGTGCCAGCAGTTACCAACTGAGAGATACGCAGTATTTT
>TRBD2|NA|TRBJ2-3|TRBV11-2
CASSREADTQYF
TGTGCCAGCAGCCGGGAGGCGGATACGCAGTATTTT
>NA|few|TRBJ2-1|TRBV5-1
CASTRDAPNLNEQFF
TGCGCCAGCACCCGGGACGCACCGAACCTCAATGAGCAGTTCTTC
>TRBD2|few|TRBJ2-3|TRBV5-1
CASSLELGGGNTDTQYF
TGCGCCAGCAGCTTGGAGCTTGGCGGGGGGAATACAGATACGCAGTATTTT
>NA|many|TRBJ2-1|TRBV6-5
CASRSEGGNEQFF
TGTGCCAGCCGATCCGAAGGGGGCAATGAGCAGTTCTTC
>TRBD2|NA|TRBJ2-3|TRBV7-9
CASSTPSGGTSTDTQYF
TGTGCCAGCAGCACCCCTAGCGGGGGGACCTCGACAGATACGCAGTATTTT
>TRBD1|NA|TRBJ2-7|TRBV30
CAWKTGEKGSYEQYF
TGTGCCTGGAAGACAGGGGAAAAGGGCTCCTACGAGCAGTACTTC
>NA|NA|TRBJ1-2|TRBV14
CASSQGLSYGYTF
TGTGCCAGCAGCCAAGGACTATCCTATGGCTACACCTTC
>NA|many|TRBJ2-3|TRBV2
CASSESVPAAGDTQYF
TGTGCCAGCAGTGAATCGGTCCCAGCGGCCGGAGATACGCAGTATTTT
>TRBD1|few|TRBJ1-2|TRBV30
CAWTGQGFGGIYGYTF
TGTGCCTGGACCGGACAGGGCTTCGGAGGGATCTATGGCTACACCTTC
>NA|many|TRBJ2-7|TRBV18
CASSREGFIYEQYF
TGTGCCAGCTCACGCGAAGGTTTTATCTACGAGCAGTACTTC
>NA|NA|TRBJ2-2|TRBV12-5
CASARVEQSGELFF
TGTGCTAGTGCCAGGGTAGAACAATCCGGGGAGCTGTTTTTT
>NA|few|TRBJ2-3|TRBV6-6
CASRVGGTDTQYF
TGTGCCAGTCGTGTGGGGGGCACAGATACGCAGTATTTT
>TRBD1|few|TRBJ1-5|TRBV28
CASSLTGGNQPQHF
TGTGCCAGCAGCCTTACAGGGGGCAATCAGCCCCAGCATTTT
>NA|NA|TRBJ2-1|TRBV4-1
CASSQDGTYNEQFF
TGCGCCAGCAGCCAAGACGGGACTTACAATGAGCAGTTCTTC
>NA|NA|TRBJ2-7|TRBV6-5
CASSYRESYEQYF
TGTGCCAGCAGTTACCGGGAGTCCTACGAGCAGTACTTC
>NA|NA|TRBJ2-3|TRBV5-1
CASAQIPSDTQYF
TGCGCCAGCGCGCAGATTCCCTCAGATACGCAGTATTTT
>NA|once|TRBJ2-7|TRBV7-2
CASSLVPGYEQYF
TGTGCCAGCAGCTTAGTCCCGGGGTACGAGCAGTACTTC
>TRBD1|few|TRBJ2-5|TRBV6-6
CASSRGQQETQYF
TGTGCCAGCAGCCGGGGACAGCAAGAGACCCAGTACTTC
>TRBD1|few|TRBJ2-4|TRBV27
CASRQGQAAKNIQYF
TGTGCCAGCAGGCAGGGACAGGCGGCCAAAAACATTCAGTACTTC
>NA|NA|TRBJ1-6|TRBV7-2
CASSGQSSSPLHF
TGTGCCAGCAGCGGACAGTCGAGTTCACCCCTCCACTTT
>NA|few|TRBJ2-7|TRBV28
CASSQPRLEQYF
TGTGCCAGCAGTCAGCCAAGGCTGGAGCAGTACTTC
>NA|many|TRBJ2-3|TRBV10-3
CAISDNRRTDTQYF
TGTGCCATCAGTGATAACAGACGCACAGATACGCAGTATTTT
>TRBD1|many|TRBJ1-5|TRBV19
CASTQGAGNQPQHF
TGTGCCAGTACTCAGGGGGCTGGCAATCAGCCCCAGCATTTT
>TRBD1|few|TRBJ2-5|TRBV30
CAWTVQTGLQETQYF
TGTGCCTGGACTGTTCAGACAGGGCTTCAAGAGACCCAGTACTTC
>NA|few|TRBJ1-3|TRBV19
CASSLAYSGNTIYF
TGTGCCAGTAGCCTTGCCTACTCTGGAAACACCATATATTTT
>NA|many|TRBJ2-3|TRBV5-1
CASSLPTSSSTDTQYF
TGCGCCAGCAGCTTACCCACTAGCTCTTCCACAGATACGCAGTATTTT
>NA|few|TRBJ1-1|TRBV29-1
CSVEDLRAGVNTEAFF
TGCAGCGTTGAAGATCTCCGGGCAGGGGTGAACACTGAAGCTTTCTTT
>NA|few|TRBJ1-4|TRBV7-2
CASSLAGSATNEKLFF
TGTGCCAGCAGCTTAGCAGGGAGCGCAACTAATGAAAAACTGTTTTTT
>NA|NA|TRBJ1-5|TRBV7-2
CASSLVRIDSNQPQHF
TGTGCCAGCAGCTTAGTGAGGATTGATAGCAATCAGCCCCAGCATTTT
>TRBD2|few|TRBJ2-6|TRBV2
CASRILVGSGASGANVLTF
TGTGCCAGCAGGATACTTGTTGGTAGCGGGGCCTCTGGGGCCAACGTCCTGACTTTC
>TRBD2|NA|TRBJ2-5|TRBV4-3
CASSQGLAQETQYF
TGCGCCAGCAGCCAGGGACTAGCGCAAGAGACCCAGTACTTC
>NA|few|TRBJ1-1|TRBV27
CASRSGGQEAFF
TGTGCCAGCAGATCAGGCGGGCAGGAAGCTTTCTTT
>NA|NA|TRBJ1-1|TRBV4-3
CASSQVDTSGEAFF
TGCGCCAGCAGCCAAGTTGACACGTCCGGGGAAGCTTTCTTT
>NA|few|TRBJ1-2|TRBV19
CASGDRDTGGYTF
TGTGCCAGTGGCGATCGGGACACGGGAGGCTACACCTTC
>NA|NA|TRBJ2-1|TRBV6-5
CASSLKGNEQFF
TGTGCCAGCAGCCTCAAGGGCAATGAGCAGTTCTTC
>NA|few|TRBJ1-3|TRBV7-6
CASSPFEGISGNTIYF
TGTGCCAGCAGCCCCTTCGAGGGCATCTCTGGAAACACCATATATTTT
>TRBD1|once|TRBJ2-3|TRBV6-5
CASSYSIQGTDTQYF
TGTGCCAGCAGTTACTCGATACAGGGGACAGATACGCAGTATTTT
>TRBD2|NA|TRBJ2-1|TRBV7-6
CASSLALAGPYNEQFF
TGTGCCAGCAGCTTAGCACTAGCGGGGCCCTACAATGAGCAGTTCTTC
>TRBD1|NA|TRBJ1-6|TRBV7-2
CASSLGTGGGSPLHF
TGTGCCAGCAGCCTAGGCACAGGGGGCGGATCACCCCTCCACTTT
>NA|few|TRBJ1-6|TRBV5-6
CASSLVDASTLHF
TGTGCCAGCAGCTTGGTAGACGCCAGCACCCTCCACTTT
>NA|NA|TRBJ2-5|TRBV7-2
CASSIGETQYF
TGTGCCAGCAGCATCGGAGAGACCCAGTACTTC
>TRBD2|few|TRBJ2-1|TRBV6-1
CASSLSGGAIEQFF
TGTGCCAGCAGCCTAAGCGGGGGGGCCATTGAGCAGTTCTTC
>TRBD1|NA|TRBJ1-6|TRBV2
CASRGQALDSPLHF
TGTGCCAGCCGCGGACAGGCTCTGGATTCACCCCTCCACTTT
>TRBD2|NA|TRBJ2-1|TRBV7-9
CASSLGGSRGRDEQFF
TGTGCCAGCAGCTTAGGAGGGTCGCGGGGGAGGGATGAGCAGTTCTTC
>NA|NA|TRBJ1-2|TRBV11-2
CASSLSPGSNYGYTF
TGTGCCAGCAGCTTAAGCCCTGGGTCTAACTATGGCTACACCTTC